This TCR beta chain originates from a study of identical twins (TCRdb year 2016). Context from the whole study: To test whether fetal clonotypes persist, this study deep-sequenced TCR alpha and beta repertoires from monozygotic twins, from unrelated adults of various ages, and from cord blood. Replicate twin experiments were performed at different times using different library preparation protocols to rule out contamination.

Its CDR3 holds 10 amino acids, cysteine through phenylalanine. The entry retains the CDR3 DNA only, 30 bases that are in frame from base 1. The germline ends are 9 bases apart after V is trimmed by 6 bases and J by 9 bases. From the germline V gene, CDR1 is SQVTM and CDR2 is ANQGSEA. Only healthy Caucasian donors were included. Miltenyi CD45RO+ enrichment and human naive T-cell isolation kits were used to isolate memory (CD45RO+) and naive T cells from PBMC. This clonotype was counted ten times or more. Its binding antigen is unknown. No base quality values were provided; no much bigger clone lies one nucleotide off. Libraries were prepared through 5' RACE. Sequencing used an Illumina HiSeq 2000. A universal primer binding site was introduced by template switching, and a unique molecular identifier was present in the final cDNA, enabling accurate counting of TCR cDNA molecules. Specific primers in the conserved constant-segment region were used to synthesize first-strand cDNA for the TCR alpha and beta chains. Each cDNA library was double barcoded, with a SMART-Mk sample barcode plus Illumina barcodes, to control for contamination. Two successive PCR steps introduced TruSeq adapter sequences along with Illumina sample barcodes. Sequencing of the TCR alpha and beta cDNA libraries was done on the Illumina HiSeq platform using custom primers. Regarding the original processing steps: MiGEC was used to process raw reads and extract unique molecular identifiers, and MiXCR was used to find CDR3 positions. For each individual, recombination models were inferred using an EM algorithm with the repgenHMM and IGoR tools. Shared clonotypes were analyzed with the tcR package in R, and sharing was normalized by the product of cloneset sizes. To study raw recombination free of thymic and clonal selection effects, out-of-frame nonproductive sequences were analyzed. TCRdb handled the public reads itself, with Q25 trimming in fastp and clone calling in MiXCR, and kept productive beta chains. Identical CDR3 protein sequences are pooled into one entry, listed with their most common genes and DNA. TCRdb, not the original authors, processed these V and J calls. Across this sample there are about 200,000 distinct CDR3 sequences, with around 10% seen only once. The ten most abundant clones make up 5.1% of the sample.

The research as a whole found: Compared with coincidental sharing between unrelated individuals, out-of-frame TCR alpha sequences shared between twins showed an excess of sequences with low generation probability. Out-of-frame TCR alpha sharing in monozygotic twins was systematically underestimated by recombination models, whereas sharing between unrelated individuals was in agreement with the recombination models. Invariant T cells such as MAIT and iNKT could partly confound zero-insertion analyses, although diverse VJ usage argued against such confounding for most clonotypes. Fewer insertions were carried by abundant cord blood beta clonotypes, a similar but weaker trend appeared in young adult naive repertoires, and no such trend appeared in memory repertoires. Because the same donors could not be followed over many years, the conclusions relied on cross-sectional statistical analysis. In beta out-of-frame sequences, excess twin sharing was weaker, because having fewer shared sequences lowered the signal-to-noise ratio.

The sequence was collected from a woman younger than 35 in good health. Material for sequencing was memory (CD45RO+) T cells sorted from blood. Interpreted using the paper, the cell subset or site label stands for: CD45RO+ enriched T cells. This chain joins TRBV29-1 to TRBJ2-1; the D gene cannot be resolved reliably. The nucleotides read TGCAGCGTGACGGTAACTGAGCAGTTCTTC. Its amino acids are CSVTVTEQFF.